The 31 T cell receptor beta chains given below trace back to one sample, sequenced in a study of blood T cell repertoires in COVID-19. The table came from immunoSEQ multiplex PCR; TCRdb's copy has only in-frame clones and leaves some out. This table has 200,000 to 300,000 clones, around 90% appearing once. Specimen: peripheral blood. The receptors stem from a man in his sixties who had recovered from COVID-19.

This chain links TRBV19 with TRBJ1-3, with D possibly TRBD1 on 6 matching bases. CDR1 LNHDA and CDR2 SQIVND come from the germline V gene (reference sequence). The CDR3 is 15 residues long. V was shortened by 2 bases and J by 0 bases, with 8 bases between the two germline ends. CDR3 amino acids: CASSITGSSGNTIYF. The DNA of the CDR3 is TGTGCCAGTAGTATAACAGGGAGCTCTGGAAACACCATATATTTT.

This clone was seen a single time. The V and J genes are TRBV30 and TRBJ1-2; D possibly corresponds to TRBD1 (6 bases). Trimming removed 0 bases from V and 6 bases from J, with 11 bases in between. CDR1 and CDR2 from the germline V gene are GTSNPN and SVGIG (reference sequence). The CDR3 runs 13 residues. CDR3 in amino acids: CAWSVQGRDGYTF. CDR3 coding DNA: TGTGCCTGGAGTGTCCAGGGGCGGGATGGCTACACCTTC.

CDR3 sequence (DNA): TGTGCTAGTGGTGAGCCGTTGAAAGGGACAGTAAAGACCCAGTACTTC. The encoded protein is CASGEPLKGTVKTQYF. This chain connects TRBV12-5 to TRBJ2-5, with TRBD1 identical over 7 bases. Germline loops: CDR1 LGHNT, CDR2 FRNRAP. This CDR3 region has 16 residues. V shed 5 bases, J shed 6 bases, and the junction held 15 bases outside the gene matches.

The rearrangement links TRBV12-3 or TRBV12-4 to TRBJ1-1; 7 bases fit TRBD1. Trimming took 3 bases from V and 4 from J; bases not matched to a gene: 2. This CDR3 is 13 amino acids long. CDR3 DNA sequence: TGTGCCAGCAGTTTGTCAGGGGGCACTGAAGCTTTCTTT. This gives the protein CASSLSGGTEAFF.

J is TRBJ2-7 and V is TRBV14; TRBD2 aligns across 14 bases. Trimming cost V 6 bases and J 0 bases; bases outside gene matches: 4. The CDR3 has 16 amino acids. CDR1 and CDR2 (germline): SGHDN, FVKESK. Here the CDR3 reads CASSRTSGGTSYEQYF. The CDR3 DNA sequence: TGTGCCAGCAGTCGGACTAGCGGGGGGACCTCCTACGAGCAGTACTTC.

The chain couples TRBV6-1 to TRBJ2-3; no firm D call. Germline lookup yields CDR1 MNHNS and CDR2 SASEGT. This CDR3 has 13 amino acids. The germline V and J ends were trimmed by 2 bases and 3 bases, with 6 bases remaining between them. The CDR3 nucleotides are TGTGCCAGCAGTGAAATGTTAACAGATACGCAGTATTTT. It is translated as CASSEMLTDTQYF.

This clone was found once. The V and J genes are TRBV10-1 and TRBJ2-3; no clear D. Trimming took off 6 bases at V and 2 bases at J, with 18 bases between the two ends. Germline V gives CDR1 WNHNN, CDR2 SYGVQD (reference sequence). The CDR3 consists of 16 residues. The CDR3 DNA is TGCGCCAGCAGCCCAACCCCGGGTCCCGACACAGATACGCAGTATTTT. Translated: CASSPTPGPDTDTQYF.

The V and J genes are TRBV9 and TRBJ1-2; TRBD1 aligns across 9 bases. V lost 3 bases, J lost 3 bases, and 6 bases stayed unmatched. Per germline, CDR1 SGDLS and CDR2 YYNGEE. The CDR3 spans 15 residues. The CDR3 reads CASSETTGGDYGYTF. The CDR3 bases are TGTGCCAGCAGCGAAACGACAGGGGGGGACTATGGCTACACCTTC.

The chain uses TRBV18 and TRBJ2-4, with TRBD1 as a possible D gene (5 bases). CDR3 length: 14 residues. V lost 5 bases and J lost 15, with 23 bases in between. Germline lookup yields CDR1 KGHSH and CDR2 LQKENI. CDR3 DNA: TGTGCCAGCTCATCCTTCAGGGCCCTATCAATGCTGTACTTC. Translating gives CASSSFRALSMLYF.

The CDR3 sequence is CASSHSRDRGSPLHF. CDR3 nucleotide sequence: TGTGCCAGCAGCCACTCGAGGGACAGGGGTTCACCCCTCCACTTT. This chain joins TRBV7-9 and TRBJ1-6, with 10 bases that match TRBD1. The CDR3 consists of 15 residues. V lost 5 bases, J lost 9 bases, and 7 bases stayed unmatched. From germline, CDR1 is SEHNR and CDR2 FQNEAQ (reference sequence).

The chain joins TRBV6-5 to TRBJ1-6; D is ambiguous. V was pared by 0 bases and J by 9 bases, with 12 bases between. The CDR3 loop spans 15 amino acids. CDR1 and CDR2 (germline): MNHEY, SVGAGI. CDR3: CASSYSNGVGSPLHF. CDR3 DNA: TGTGCCAGCAGTTACTCGAACGGGGTAGGTTCACCCCTCCACTTT.

J is TRBJ2-7 and V is TRBV7-7, with TRBD2 matching over 10 bases. V lost 5 bases and J lost 0; bases outside the gene matches: 7. Germline V gene lookup returns CDR1 SSHAT and CDR2 FNYEAQ (reference sequence). This CDR3 is 16 amino acids long. The chain's CDR3 is CASSQYSGGTSYEQYF. Written as DNA, the CDR3 is TGTGCCAGCAGCCAATATAGCGGGGGGACCTCCTACGAGCAGTACTTC.

The V call is TRBV5-4, the J call TRBJ2-3; TRBD2 agrees at 11 bases. V shed 0 bases and J 5 bases; nucleotides not matched to a gene: 5. Germline lookup yields CDR1 SGHNT and CDR2 YYREEE (reference sequence). The CDR3 length is 16 residues. Written as DNA, the CDR3 is TGTGCCAGCAGCTTGGAGGTAGCGGGGGGGGTAGATACGCAGTATTTT. It translates to CASSLEVAGGVDTQYF.

The V gene is TRBV25-1, the J gene TRBJ1-1; TRBD1 is a possible D gene (6 bases). The CDR3 spans 13 residues. The germline V gene has CDR1 MGHDK and CDR2 SYGVNS. V gave up 6 bases and J gave up 2 bases, with 10 bases separating them. The CDR3 coding sequence is TGTGCCAGCAGGGCACAGGGAAACACTGAAGCTTTCTTT. Its protein product is CASRAQGNTEAFF.

As for this clone: A junction boundary mismatches the germline segment, possibly from a read error. The chain is built from TRBV12-3 or TRBV12-4 and TRBJ2-7, with D possibly TRBD2 on 5 matching bases. The CDR3 loop spans 13 amino acids. The CDR3 loop is CASSIAQTYEQYF. CDR3 DNA: TGTGCCAGCAGTATAGCGCAGACATACGAGCAGTACTTC.

This sequence joins TRBV6-5 and TRBJ2-7; D is unclear. CDR1 and CDR2 from the germline V gene are MNHEY and SVGAGI. Deletions cut 6 bases from V and 0 bases from J, with 9 bases between. The CDR3 is 13 residues long. The chain's CDR3 is CASSNIASYEQYV. CDR3 sequence (DNA): TGTGCCAGCAGCAACATAGCCTCCTACGAGCAGTACGTC.

The chain is built from TRBV6-5 and TRBJ2-2, with 7 bases matching TRBD1. CDR3 length equals 14 residues. Losses at the gene ends were 5 bases for V and 8 bases for J; bases not matched to a gene: 8. The germline CDR1 and CDR2 sequences are MNHEY and SVGAGI. CDR3 sequence (DNA): TGTGCCAGCAGTCGACAGGGAATTATGGGGGAGCTGTTTTTT. It encodes CASSRQGIMGELFF.

The rearrangement uses TRBV28 and TRBJ2-1; D not resolved. Germline CDR1 MDHEN, CDR2 SYDVKM. The CDR3 spans 12 residues. Deletions cut 7 bases from V and 6 bases from J, with 10 bases between. CDR3 loop: CASTSRSNEQFF. The CDR3 DNA reads TGTGCCAGCACATCGAGGAGCAATGAGCAGTTCTTC.

Concerning this clone itself: Other DNA sequences in this sample translate to the same CDR3. V gene TRBV20-1 combines with J gene TRBJ1-4, with 9 bases identical to TRBD1. The germline CDR1 and CDR2 sequences are DFQATT and SNEGSKA (reference sequence). The CDR3 is 14 amino acids. Germline trimming cut 3 bases from V and 4 bases from J; bases unmatched to any gene: 3. The CDR3 region is CSASPGQGNEKLFF. CDR3 sequence (DNA): TGCAGTGCTAGTCCGGGACAGGGTAATGAAAAACTGTTTTTT.

This sequence joins TRBV9 and TRBJ1-2; 11 nucleotides match TRBD1. CDR1 and CDR2 (germline): SGDLS, YYNGEE. The CDR3 has 15 residues. The V gene end was trimmed by 3 bases and the J gene end by 4 bases; junction bases not matched to a gene: 5. The CDR3 DNA reads TGTGCCAGCAGCGCCGGGACAGGGGGTTTCTATGGCTACACCTTC. This translates into CASSAGTGGFYGYTF.

In the case of this clone: A read error may be the cause here, since a much bigger clone is one base away. This chain joins TRBV5-6 and TRBJ1-1; D perhaps matches TRBD1 (5 bases). There are 13 residues in the CDR3. The V gene's germline CDR1 is SGHDT and CDR2 YYEEEE. V was trimmed by 2 bases and J by 1 base, leaving 6 bases between them. CDR3 nucleotides: TGTGCCAGCAGCTTCGACAGGAACACTGAAGCTTTCTTT. This translates into CASSFDRNTEAFF.

The chain carries TRBV2 and TRBJ2-7; the match to TRBD1 covers 9 bases. This CDR3 is 17 amino acids long. Germline V gives CDR1 SNHLY, CDR2 FYNNEI. The V gene end was trimmed by 4 bases and the J gene end by 1 base; junction bases not matched to a gene: 11. In DNA, the CDR3 is TGTGCCAGCAGTGGGGGGTTGGGACAGGGAAGGTCCTACGAGCAGTACTTC. This sequence encodes CASSGGLGQGRSYEQYF.

The rearrangement uses TRBV7-2 and TRBJ2-1; 15 bases are shared with TRBD2. Germline lookup yields CDR1 SGHTA and CDR2 FQGNSA. The CDR3 contains 16 residues. V lost 1 base and J lost 6; bases outside the gene matches: 1. DNA of the CDR3: TGTGCCAGCAGCTTAGGGACTAGCGGGGGGGTCAATGAGCAGTTCTTC. Translating it yields CASSLGTSGGVNEQFF.

The CDR3: CASSIRRLGTDTQYF. The CDR3 nucleotides are TGTGCCAGTAGTATTCGGAGGTTGGGCACAGATACGCAGTATTTT. V usage is TRBV19 and J usage is TRBJ2-3; perhaps TRBD2 as D (5 bases). Trimming removed 3 bases from V and 1 base from J, with 11 bases in between. The CDR3 has 15 residues. Germline V gene lookup returns CDR1 LNHDA and CDR2 SQIVND (reference sequence).

The chain links TRBV6-5 to TRBJ1-4, with 7 bases lining up with TRBD1. The CDR3 totals 14 residues. CDR1 is MNHEY, CDR2 SVGAGI, per germline. With 6 bases clipped from V and 1 base from J, the junction kept 2 bases outside the gene matches. CDR3 bases: TGTGCCAGCAGCTACAGGGGAACTAATGAAAAACTGTTTTTT. Its protein product is CASSYRGTNEKLFF.

This chain joins TRBV2 and TRBJ1-1, with 7 bases fitting TRBD1. The length of the CDR3 is 12 residues. In germline, CDR1 is SNHLY, CDR2 FYNNEI. After removal of 6 bases from V and 11 bases from J, the junction contained 9 bases not matched to a gene. The CDR3 sequence is CASRGDSSGAFF. CDR3 nucleotides: TGTGCCAGCAGGGGGGACAGTAGTGGGGCTTTCTTT.

J is TRBJ1-2 and V is TRBV3-1 (or the pseudogene TRBV3-2), with TRBD1 as a possible D gene (6 bases). Germline V gene sequence: CDR1 LGHDT, CDR2 YNNKEL (reference sequence). The V and J ends lost 3 bases and 8 bases respectively, with 19 bases between them. This CDR3 is built from 15 residues. The CDR3 reads CASSQRPGALGGYTF. The CDR3 nucleotides read TGTGCCAGCAGCCAGAGACCAGGGGCCCTTGGGGGCTACACCTTC.

The chain links TRBV6-5 to TRBJ1-3; possible D gene TRBD1, 6 bases. The CDR3 contains 14 residues. V lost 5 bases to trimming and J lost 3 bases, with 11 bases between them. CDR1 and CDR2 (germline): MNHEY, SVGAGI. Here the CDR3 reads CASSPQGFGNTIYF. In nucleotides, the CDR3 is TGTGCCAGCAGTCCACAGGGTTTTGGAAACACCATATATTTT.

This chain joins TRBV6-5 and TRBJ1-2, with 10 bases fitting TRBD1. Germline V gives CDR1 MNHEY, CDR2 SVGAGI. The trim removed 5 bases at V and 6 bases at J, leaving 6 bases unmatched. The CDR3 has 14 amino acids. CDR3 loop: CASSQGTGAHGYTF. Written as DNA, the CDR3 is TGTGCCAGCAGTCAGGGGACAGGGGCGCATGGCTACACCTTC.

This clone was detected a few times. The CDR3 DNA sequence: TGTGCCAGCAGCCACACCAGGGGGCGGACCGGGGAGCTGTTTTTT. Amino acids: CASSHTRGRTGELFF. The V call is TRBV7-9, the J call TRBJ2-2; 8 bases agree with TRBD1. CDR3 length: 15 amino acids. The germline CDR1 and CDR2 sequences are SEHNR and FQNEAQ (reference sequence). After removal of 5 bases from V and 5 bases from J, the junction contained 7 bases not matched to a gene.

This chain connects TRBV2 to TRBJ1-1; D is possibly TRBD1 (5 bases). V was shortened by 4 bases and J by 0 bases, with 9 bases between the two germline ends. In germline, CDR1 is SNHLY, CDR2 FYNNEI. The CDR3 runs to 14 residues. The chain's CDR3 is CASSVRGVNTEAFF. The DNA of the CDR3 is TGTGCCAGCAGTGTCCGGGGGGTGAACACTGAAGCTTTCTTT.